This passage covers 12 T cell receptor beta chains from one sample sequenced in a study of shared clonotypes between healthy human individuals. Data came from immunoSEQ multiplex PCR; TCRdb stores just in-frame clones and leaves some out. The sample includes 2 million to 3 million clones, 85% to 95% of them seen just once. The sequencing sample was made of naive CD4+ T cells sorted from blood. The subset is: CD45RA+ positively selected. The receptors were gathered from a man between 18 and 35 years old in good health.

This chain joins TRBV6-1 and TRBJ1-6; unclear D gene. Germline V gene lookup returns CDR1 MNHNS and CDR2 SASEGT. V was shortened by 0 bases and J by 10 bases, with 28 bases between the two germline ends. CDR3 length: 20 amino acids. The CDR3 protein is CASSEAPFYSHALSYSPLHF. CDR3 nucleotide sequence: TGTGCCAGCAGTGAAGCGCCTTTCTATTCCCACGCCTTGTCCTACTCACCCCTCCACTTT.

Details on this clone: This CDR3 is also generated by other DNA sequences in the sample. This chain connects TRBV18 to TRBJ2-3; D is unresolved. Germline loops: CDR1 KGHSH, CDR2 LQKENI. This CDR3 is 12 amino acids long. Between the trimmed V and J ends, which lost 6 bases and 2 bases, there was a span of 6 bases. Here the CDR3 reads CASSPSTDTQYF. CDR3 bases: TGTGCCAGCTCGCCCTCCACAGATACGCAGTATTTT.

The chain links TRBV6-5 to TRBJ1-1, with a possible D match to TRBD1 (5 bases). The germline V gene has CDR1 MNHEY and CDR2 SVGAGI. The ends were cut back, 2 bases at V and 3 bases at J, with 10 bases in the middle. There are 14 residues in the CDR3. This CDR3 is CASSYEPGYTEAFF. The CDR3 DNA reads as TGTGCCAGCAGTTACGAACCAGGGTACACTGAAGCTTTCTTT.

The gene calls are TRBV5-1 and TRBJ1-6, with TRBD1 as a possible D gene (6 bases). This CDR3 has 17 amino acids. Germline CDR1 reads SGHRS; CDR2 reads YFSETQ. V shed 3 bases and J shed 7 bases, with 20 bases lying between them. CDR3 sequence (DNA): TGCGCCAGCAGCTCATACCCCCGGGGGCAGAAGAATTCACCCCTCCACTTT. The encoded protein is CASSSYPRGQKNSPLHF.

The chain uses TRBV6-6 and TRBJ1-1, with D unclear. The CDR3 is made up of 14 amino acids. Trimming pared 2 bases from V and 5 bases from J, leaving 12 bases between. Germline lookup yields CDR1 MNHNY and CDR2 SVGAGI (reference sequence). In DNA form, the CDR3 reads TGTGCCAGCAGTTACGTGTCCTCGGGGACTGAAGCTTTCTTT. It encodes CASSYVSSGTEAFF.

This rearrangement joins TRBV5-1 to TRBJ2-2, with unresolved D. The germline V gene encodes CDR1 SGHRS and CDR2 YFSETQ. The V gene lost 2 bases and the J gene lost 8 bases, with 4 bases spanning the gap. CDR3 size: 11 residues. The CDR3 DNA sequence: TGCGCCAGCAGCTTTGAAGGGGAGCTGTTTTTT. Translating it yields CASSFEGELFF.

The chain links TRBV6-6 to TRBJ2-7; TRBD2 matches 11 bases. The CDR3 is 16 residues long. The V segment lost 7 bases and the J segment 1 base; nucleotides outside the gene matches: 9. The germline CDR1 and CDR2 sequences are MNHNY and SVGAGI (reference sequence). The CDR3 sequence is CASTTTASGGSYEQYF. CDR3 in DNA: TGTGCCAGCACCACAACGGCTAGCGGGGGGTCCTACGAGCAGTACTTC.

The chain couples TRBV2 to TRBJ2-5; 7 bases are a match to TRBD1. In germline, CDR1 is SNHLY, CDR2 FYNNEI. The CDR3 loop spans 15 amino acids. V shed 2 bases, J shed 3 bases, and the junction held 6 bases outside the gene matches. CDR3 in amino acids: CASSERSGGEETQYF. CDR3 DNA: TGTGCCAGCAGTGAAAGGTCAGGGGGTGAAGAGACCCAGTACTTC.

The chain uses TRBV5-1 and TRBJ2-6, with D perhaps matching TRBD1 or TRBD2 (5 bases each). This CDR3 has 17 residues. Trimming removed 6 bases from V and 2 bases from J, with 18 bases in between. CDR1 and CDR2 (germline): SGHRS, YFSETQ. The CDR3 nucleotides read TGCGCCAGCAACTGGGGGACGAGTAGCCCTGGGGCCAACGTCCTGACTTTC. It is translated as CASNWGTSSPGANVLTF.

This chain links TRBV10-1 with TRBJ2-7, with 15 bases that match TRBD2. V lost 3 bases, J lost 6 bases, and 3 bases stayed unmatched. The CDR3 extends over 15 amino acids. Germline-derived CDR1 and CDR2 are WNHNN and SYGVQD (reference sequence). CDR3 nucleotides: TGCGCCAGCAGTGAAGGACTAGCGGGAGGGGGCGAGCAGTACTTC. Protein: CASSEGLAGGGEQYF.

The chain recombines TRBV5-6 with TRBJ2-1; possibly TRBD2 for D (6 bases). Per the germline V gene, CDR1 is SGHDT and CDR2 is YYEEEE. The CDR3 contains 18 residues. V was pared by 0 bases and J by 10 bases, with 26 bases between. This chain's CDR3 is CASSLERYIGGAPREQFF. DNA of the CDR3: TGTGCCAGCAGCTTGGAGAGGTACATAGGCGGGGCCCCCAGGGAGCAGTTCTTC.

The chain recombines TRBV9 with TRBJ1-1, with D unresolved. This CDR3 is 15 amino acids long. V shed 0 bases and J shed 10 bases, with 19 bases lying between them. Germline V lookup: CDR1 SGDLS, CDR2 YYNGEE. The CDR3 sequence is CASSVGLTAEVGAFF. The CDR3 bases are TGTGCCAGCAGCGTAGGACTGACGGCTGAGGTCGGAGCTTTCTTT.